The 13 T cell receptor beta chains below were found in one sample sequenced in a study of T cell changes during pregnancy in multiple sclerosis. This table comes from immunoSEQ multiplex PCR, and its TCRdb copy is limited to in-frame clones, with some not included. The sample consists of approximately 25,000 clones, around nine tenths of them appearing once. Source: CD8+ T cells from peripheral blood mononuclear cells, taken in the second trimester of pregnancy. These receptors were obtained from a female donor with multiple sclerosis, enrolled in a pregnancy study.

The chain combines TRBV6-5 with TRBJ2-7, with D possibly being TRBD2 (5 bases). CDR3 length: 12 residues. In germline, CDR1 is MNHEY, CDR2 SVGAGI. Deletions cut 0 bases from V and 5 bases from J, with 5 bases between. The CDR3 DNA follows: TGTGCCAGCAGTTACTCGGGAGACGAGCAGTACTTC. It yields the protein CASSYSGDEQYF.

A few counts support this clone. The CDR3, as DNA: TGTGCCAGCAGTGAGGAGGGCAATCAGCCCCAGCATTTT. Amino acids: CASSEEGNQPQHF. The rearrangement uses TRBV6-4 and TRBJ1-5; D is ambiguous. Germline V gives CDR1 MRHNA, CDR2 SNTAGT. The CDR3 sequence is 13 residues long. V lost 3 bases to trimming and J lost 2 bases, with 5 bases between them.

The rearrangement uses TRBV2 and TRBJ1-2, with 7 bases that match TRBD1. This CDR3 has 15 residues. The V segment lost 11 bases and the J segment 4 bases; nucleotides outside the gene matches: 16. In germline, CDR1 is SNHLY, CDR2 FYNNEI. The CDR3 DNA follows: TGTGCCGGCGAGGAACAGGGGCTCATCCGCTATGGCTACACCTTC. Translated, it gives CAGEEQGLIRYGYTF.

This chain uses TRBV6-6 with TRBJ1-1, with D possibly TRBD1 on 5 matching bases. CDR1 and CDR2 from the germline V gene are MNHNY and SVGAGI (reference sequence). V lost 6 bases, J lost 1 base, and 12 bases lay in between. The CDR3 spans 14 residues. The CDR3 here is CASRPTGTNTEAFF. DNA for the CDR3: TGTGCCAGCAGACCAACAGGAACGAACACTGAAGCTTTCTTT.

The chain couples TRBV11-2 to TRBJ1-1; D is perhaps TRBD1 (6 bases). The V gene lost 1 base and the J gene lost 7 bases, with 16 bases spanning the gap. Germline CDR1 SGHAT, CDR2 FQNNGV. The CDR3 contains 15 residues. As DNA, the CDR3 is TGTGCCAGCAGCTTAGGGGGGGGACACCGGTTTGAAGCTTTCTTT. Translation gives CASSLGGGHRFEAFF.

V usage is TRBV7-9 and J usage is TRBJ2-3, with unresolved D. Deletions cut 5 bases from V and 0 bases from J, with 9 bases between. The CDR3 covers 14 residues. Germline-derived CDR1 and CDR2 are SEHNR and FQNEAQ (reference sequence). CDR3 amino acids: CASSHWASTDTQYF. CDR3 nucleotides: TGTGCCAGCAGCCACTGGGCTAGCACAGATACGCAGTATTTT.

The chain links TRBV30 to TRBJ1-1; D unresolved. Germline CDR1 is GTSNPN and CDR2 is SVGIG (reference sequence). This CDR3 is built from 13 residues. The CDR3 is CGASRHLNTEAFF. The CDR3 DNA reads TGTGGGGCCTCGCGACACCTGAACACTGAAGCTTTCTTT.

V usage is TRBV12-5 and J usage is TRBJ1-1; TRBD1 is a possible D gene (5 bases). The CDR3 consists of 12 residues. The germline V gene encodes CDR1 LGHNT and CDR2 FRNRAP. Trimming cost V 3 bases and J 6 bases, with 8 bases left between them. CDR3 in amino acids: CASGFDSPEAFF. The DNA for the CDR3 is TGTGCTAGTGGTTTCGACAGCCCTGAAGCTTTCTTT.

A remark on this clone: This may be a read error: a much more frequent sequence differs by one nucleotide. The chain has TRBV9 and TRBJ1-1; weak D call: TRBD1 (5 bases). There are 12 residues in the CDR3. Germline V gene lookup returns CDR1 SGDLS and CDR2 YYNGEE. The CDR3 DNA is TGTGCCAGCAGTGTTTCGGACACTGGAGCTTTCTTT. Translated, it gives CASSVSDTGAFF.

This chain joins TRBV4-1 and TRBJ2-5; D remains unclear. Trimming cost V 1 base and J 5 bases, with 5 bases left between them. CDR1 and CDR2 (germline): MGHRA, YSYEKL. This CDR3 has 12 amino acids. Here the CDR3 reads CASSQVAETQYF. The CDR3 bases are TGCGCCAGCAGCCAAGTTGCGGAGACCCAGTACTTC.

The V and J genes are TRBV10-3 and TRBJ1-2, with a possible D match to TRBD1 (5 bases). V gave up 4 bases and J gave up 3 bases, with 21 bases separating them. The CDR3 runs 17 residues. Germline CDR1 and CDR2: ENHRY and SYGVKD. The DNA of the CDR3 is TGTGCCATCAGTGTCCCTGTAGGTCAGGGTCGATACTATGGCTACACCTTC. Translated: CAISVPVGQGRYYGYTF.

This clone showed up just once. The chain recombines TRBV5-1 with TRBJ1-6; 7 bases align to TRBD1. Germline CDR1 and CDR2: SGHRS and YFSETQ. The V segment lost 3 bases and the J segment 8 bases; nucleotides outside the gene matches: 8. This CDR3 has 15 residues. The DNA for the CDR3 is TGCGCCAGCAGCTCTCGGACAGGTGGGGATTCACCCCTCCACTTT. Translation: CASSSRTGGDSPLHF.

The chain carries TRBV10-2 and TRBJ2-7; a possible D gene is TRBD2 (5 bases). V shed 8 bases and J shed 6 bases, with 11 bases lying between them. The CDR3 totals 11 residues. From germline, CDR1 is WSHSY and CDR2 SAAADI. The CDR3: CASVSASEQYF. The CDR3 DNA reads as TGCGCCAGCGTTAGCGCAAGCGAGCAGTACTTC.